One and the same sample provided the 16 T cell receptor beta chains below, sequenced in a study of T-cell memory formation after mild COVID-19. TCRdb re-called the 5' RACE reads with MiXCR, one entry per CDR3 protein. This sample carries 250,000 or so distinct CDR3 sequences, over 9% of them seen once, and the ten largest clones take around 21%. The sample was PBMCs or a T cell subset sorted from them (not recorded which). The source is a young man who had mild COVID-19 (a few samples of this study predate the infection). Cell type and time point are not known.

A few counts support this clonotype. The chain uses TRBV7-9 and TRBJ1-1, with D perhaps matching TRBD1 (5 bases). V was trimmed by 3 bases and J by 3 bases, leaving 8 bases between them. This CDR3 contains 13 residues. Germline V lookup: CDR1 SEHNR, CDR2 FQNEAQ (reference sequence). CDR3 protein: CASSFRVDTEAFF. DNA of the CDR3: TGTGCCAGCAGCTTCAGGGTTGACACTGAAGCTTTCTTT.

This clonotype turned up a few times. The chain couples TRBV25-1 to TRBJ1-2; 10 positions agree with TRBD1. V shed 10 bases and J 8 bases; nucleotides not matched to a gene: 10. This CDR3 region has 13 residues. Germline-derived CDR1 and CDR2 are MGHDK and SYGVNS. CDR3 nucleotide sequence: TGTGCCACCCGGACAGGGGGGAAGGAAGGCTACACCTTC. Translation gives CATRTGGKEGYTF.

Here the CDR3 reads CASSPLAGGQYTQYF. The CDR3 DNA reads TGTGCCAGCAGCCCCCTAGCGGGGGGGCAATATACGCAGTATTTT. J is TRBJ2-3 and V is TRBV11-2; 12 nucleotides agree with TRBD2. The V gene end was trimmed by 5 bases and the J gene end by 7 bases; junction bases not matched to a gene: 7. The germline CDR1 and CDR2 sequences are SGHAT and FQNNGV. The CDR3 covers 15 residues.

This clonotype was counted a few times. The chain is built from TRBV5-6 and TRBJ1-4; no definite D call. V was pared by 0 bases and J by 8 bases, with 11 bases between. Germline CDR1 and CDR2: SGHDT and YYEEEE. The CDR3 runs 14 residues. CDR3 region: CASSLVWAREKLFF. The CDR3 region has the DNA TGTGCCAGCAGCTTGGTCTGGGCACGGGAAAAACTGTTTTTT.

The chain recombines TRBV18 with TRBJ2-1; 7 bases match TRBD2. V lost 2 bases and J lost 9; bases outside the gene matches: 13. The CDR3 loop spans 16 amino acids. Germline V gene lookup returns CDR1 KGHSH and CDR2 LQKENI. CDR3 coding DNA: TGTGCCAGCTCACCAGCTCGCGGTACGGGGGGACTTGAGCAGTTCTTC. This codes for CASSPARGTGGLEQFF.

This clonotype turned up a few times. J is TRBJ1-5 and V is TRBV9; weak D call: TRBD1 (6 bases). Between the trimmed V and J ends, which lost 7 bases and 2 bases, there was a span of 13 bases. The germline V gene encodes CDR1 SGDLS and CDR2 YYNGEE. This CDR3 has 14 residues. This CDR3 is CASQTGVGNQPQHF. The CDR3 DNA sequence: TGTGCCAGCCAGACAGGTGTGGGCAATCAGCCCCAGCATTTT.

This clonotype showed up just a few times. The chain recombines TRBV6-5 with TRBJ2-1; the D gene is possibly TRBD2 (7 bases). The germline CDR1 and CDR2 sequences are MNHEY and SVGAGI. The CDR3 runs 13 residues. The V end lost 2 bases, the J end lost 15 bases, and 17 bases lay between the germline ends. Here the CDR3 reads CASSYTGGRVRFF. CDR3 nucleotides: TGTGCCAGCAGTTACACGGGGGGCCGGGTAAGGTTCTTC.

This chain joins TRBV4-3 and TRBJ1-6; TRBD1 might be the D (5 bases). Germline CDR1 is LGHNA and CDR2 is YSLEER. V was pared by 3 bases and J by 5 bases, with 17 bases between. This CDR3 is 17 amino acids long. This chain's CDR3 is CASSHYFRDGNNSPLHF. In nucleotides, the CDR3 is TGCGCCAGCAGCCATTACTTCCGGGACGGAAATAATTCACCCCTCCACTTT.

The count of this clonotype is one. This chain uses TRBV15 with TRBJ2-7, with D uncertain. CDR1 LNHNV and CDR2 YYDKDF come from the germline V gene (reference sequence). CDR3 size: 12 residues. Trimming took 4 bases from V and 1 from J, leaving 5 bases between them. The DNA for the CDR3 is TGTGCCACCAGCATCGATTCCTACGAGCAGTACTTC. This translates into CATSIDSYEQYF.

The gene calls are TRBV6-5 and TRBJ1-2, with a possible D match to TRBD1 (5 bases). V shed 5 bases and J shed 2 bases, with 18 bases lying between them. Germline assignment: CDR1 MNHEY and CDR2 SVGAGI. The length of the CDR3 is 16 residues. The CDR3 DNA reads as TGTGCCAGCAGTCTTCGACAGCCCGTATCCAACTATGGCTACACCTTC. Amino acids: CASSLRQPVSNYGYTF.

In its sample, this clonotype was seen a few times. The CDR3 loop reads CSASGNSNTEAFF. The CDR3 DNA sequence: TGCAGTGCTTCAGGGAATTCGAACACTGAAGCTTTCTTT. The chain links TRBV20-1 to TRBJ1-1, with TRBD1 as a possible D gene (5 bases). Germline V gives CDR1 DFQATT, CDR2 SNEGSKA (reference sequence). V was trimmed by 5 bases and J by 1 base, leaving 11 bases between them. The CDR3 is made up of 13 amino acids.

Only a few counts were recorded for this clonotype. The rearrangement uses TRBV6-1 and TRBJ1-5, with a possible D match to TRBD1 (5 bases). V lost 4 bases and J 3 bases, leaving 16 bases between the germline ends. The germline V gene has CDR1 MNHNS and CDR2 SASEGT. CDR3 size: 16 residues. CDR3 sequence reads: CASSGGGGTSNQPQHF. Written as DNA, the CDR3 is TGTGCCAGCAGTGGAGGTGGGGGTACTTCCAATCAGCCCCAGCATTTT.

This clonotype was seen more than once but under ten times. CDR3 sequence (DNA): TGTGCCAGCAGCTTTGGGGCGGGGGGTGCAGATACGCAGTATTTT. Its translation: CASSFGAGGADTQYF. The V gene is TRBV7-9, the J gene TRBJ2-3; 8 bases agree with TRBD2. From germline, CDR1 is SEHNR and CDR2 FQNEAQ (reference sequence). CDR3 length equals 15 residues. V trimming: 3 bases; J trimming: 4 bases; junction bases outside the gene matches: 6. Filled out from reference TRBV7-9 and TRBJ2-3, the complete variable domain reads DTGVSQNPRHKITKRGQNVTFRCDPISEHNRLYWYRQTLGQGPEFLTYFQNEAQLEKSRLLSDRFSAERPKGSFSTLEIQRTEQGDSAMYLCASSFGAGGADTQYFGPGTRLTVL.

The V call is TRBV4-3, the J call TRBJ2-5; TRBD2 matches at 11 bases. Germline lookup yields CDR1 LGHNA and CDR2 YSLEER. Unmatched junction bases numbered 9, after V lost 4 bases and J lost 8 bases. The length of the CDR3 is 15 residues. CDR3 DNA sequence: TGCGCCAGCAGCCCGGGACTAGCGGCTACTTACACCCAGTACTTC. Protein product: CASSPGLAATYTQYF.

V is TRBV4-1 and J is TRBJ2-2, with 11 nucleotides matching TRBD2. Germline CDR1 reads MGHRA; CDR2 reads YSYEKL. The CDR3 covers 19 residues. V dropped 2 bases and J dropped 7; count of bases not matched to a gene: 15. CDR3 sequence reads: CASSQIRLAGSPGSGELFF. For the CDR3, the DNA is TGCGCCAGCAGCCAAATCCGACTAGCGGGGAGCCCCGGCAGCGGGGAGCTGTTTTTT.

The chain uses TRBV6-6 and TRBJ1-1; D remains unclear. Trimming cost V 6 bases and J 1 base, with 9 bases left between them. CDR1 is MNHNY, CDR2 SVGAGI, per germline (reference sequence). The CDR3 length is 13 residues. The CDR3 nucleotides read TGTGCCAGCAGAAATAACACGAACACTGAAGCTTTCTTT. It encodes CASRNNTNTEAFF.